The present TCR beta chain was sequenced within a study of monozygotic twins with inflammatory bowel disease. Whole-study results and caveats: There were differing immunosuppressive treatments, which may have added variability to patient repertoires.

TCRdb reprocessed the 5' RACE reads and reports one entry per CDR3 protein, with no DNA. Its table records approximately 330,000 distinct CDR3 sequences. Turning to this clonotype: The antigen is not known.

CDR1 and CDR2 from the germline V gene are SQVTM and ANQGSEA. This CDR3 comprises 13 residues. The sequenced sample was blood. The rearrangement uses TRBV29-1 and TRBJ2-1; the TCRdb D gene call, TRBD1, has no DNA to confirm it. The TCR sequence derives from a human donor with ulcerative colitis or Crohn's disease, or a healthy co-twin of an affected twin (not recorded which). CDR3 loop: CSVERFLGDEQFF.